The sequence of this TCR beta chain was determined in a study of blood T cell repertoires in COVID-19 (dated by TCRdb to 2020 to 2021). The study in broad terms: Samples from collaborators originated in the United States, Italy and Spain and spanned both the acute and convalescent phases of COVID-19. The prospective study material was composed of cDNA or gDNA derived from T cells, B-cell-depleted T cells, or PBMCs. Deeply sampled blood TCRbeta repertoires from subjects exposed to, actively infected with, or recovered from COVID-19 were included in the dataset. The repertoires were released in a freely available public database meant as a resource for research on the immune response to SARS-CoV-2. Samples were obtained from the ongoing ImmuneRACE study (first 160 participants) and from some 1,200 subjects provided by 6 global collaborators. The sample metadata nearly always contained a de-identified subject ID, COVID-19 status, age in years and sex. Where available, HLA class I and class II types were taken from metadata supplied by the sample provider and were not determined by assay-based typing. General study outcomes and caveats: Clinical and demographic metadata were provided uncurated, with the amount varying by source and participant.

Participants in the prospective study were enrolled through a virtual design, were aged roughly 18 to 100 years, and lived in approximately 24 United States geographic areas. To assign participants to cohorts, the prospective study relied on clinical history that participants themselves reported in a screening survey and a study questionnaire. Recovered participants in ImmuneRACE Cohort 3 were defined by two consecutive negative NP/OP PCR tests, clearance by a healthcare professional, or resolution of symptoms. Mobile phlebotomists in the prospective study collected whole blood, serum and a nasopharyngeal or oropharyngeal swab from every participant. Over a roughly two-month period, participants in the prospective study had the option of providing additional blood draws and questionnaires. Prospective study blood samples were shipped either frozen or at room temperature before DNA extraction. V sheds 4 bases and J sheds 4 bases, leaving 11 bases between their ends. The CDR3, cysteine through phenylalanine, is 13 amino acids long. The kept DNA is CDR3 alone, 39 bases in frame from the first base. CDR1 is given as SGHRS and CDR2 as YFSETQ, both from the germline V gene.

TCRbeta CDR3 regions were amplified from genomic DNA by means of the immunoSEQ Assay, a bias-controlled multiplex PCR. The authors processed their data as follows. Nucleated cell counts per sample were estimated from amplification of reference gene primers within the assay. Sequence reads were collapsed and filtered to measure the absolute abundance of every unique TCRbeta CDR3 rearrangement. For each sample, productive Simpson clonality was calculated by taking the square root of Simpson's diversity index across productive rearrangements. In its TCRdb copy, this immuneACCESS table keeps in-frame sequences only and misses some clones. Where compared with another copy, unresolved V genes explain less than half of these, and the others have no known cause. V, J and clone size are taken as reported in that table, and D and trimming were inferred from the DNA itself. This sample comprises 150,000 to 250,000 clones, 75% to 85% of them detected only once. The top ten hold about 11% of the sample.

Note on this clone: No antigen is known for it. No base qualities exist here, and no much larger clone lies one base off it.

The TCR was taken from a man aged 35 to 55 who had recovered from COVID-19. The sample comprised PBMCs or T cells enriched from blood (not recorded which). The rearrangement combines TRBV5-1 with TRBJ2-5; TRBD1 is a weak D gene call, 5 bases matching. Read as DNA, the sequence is TGCGCCAGCAGCCTCGCAGGGCCAGAGACCCAGTACTTC. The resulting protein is CASSLAGPETQYF.